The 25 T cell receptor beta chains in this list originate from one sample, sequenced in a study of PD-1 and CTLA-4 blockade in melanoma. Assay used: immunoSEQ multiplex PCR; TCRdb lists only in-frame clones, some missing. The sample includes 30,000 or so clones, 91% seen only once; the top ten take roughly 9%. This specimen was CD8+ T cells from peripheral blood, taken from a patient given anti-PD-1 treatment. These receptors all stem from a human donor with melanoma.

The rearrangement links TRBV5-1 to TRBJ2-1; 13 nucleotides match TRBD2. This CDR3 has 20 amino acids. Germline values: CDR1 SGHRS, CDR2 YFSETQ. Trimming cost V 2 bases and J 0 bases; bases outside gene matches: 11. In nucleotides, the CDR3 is TGCGCCAGCAGCTTTCCTGCCGGGACTAGCGGGGCGAGCTCCTACAATGAGCAGTTCTTC. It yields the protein CASSFPAGTSGASSYNEQFF.

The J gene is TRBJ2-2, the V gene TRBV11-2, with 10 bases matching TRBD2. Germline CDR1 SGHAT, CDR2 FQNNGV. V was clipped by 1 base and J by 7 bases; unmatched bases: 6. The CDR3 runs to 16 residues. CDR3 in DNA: TGTGCCAGCAGCTTAGTCCTAGCGGGGGAAGACGGGGAGCTGTTTTTT. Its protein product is CASSLVLAGEDGELFF.

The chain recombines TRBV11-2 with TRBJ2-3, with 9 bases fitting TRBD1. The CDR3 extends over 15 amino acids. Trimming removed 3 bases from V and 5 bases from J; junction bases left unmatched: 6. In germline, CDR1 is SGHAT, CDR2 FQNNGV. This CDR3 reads CASSFTQGAEDTQYF. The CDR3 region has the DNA TGTGCCAGCAGCTTCACACAGGGGGCTGAAGATACGCAGTATTTT. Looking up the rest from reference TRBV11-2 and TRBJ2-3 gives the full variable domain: EAGVAQSPRYKIIEKRQSVAFWCNPISGHATLYWYQQILGQGPKLLIQFQNNGVVDDSQLPKDRFSAERLKGVDSTLKIQPAKLEDSAVYLCASSFTQGAEDTQYFGPGTRLTVL.

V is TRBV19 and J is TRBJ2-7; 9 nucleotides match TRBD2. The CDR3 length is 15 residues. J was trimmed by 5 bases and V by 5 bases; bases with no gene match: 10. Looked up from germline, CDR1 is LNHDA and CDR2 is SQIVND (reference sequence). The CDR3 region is CASSFGVAGENEQYF. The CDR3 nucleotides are TGTGCCAGTAGTTTCGGGGTAGCGGGGGAAAACGAGCAGTACTTC.

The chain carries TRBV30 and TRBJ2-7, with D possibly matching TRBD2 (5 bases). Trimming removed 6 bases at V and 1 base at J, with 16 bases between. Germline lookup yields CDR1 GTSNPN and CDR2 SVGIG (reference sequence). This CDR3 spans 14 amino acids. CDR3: CACLLEGRSYEQYF. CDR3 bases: TGTGCCTGCCTCCTGGAAGGGAGATCCTACGAGCAGTACTTC.

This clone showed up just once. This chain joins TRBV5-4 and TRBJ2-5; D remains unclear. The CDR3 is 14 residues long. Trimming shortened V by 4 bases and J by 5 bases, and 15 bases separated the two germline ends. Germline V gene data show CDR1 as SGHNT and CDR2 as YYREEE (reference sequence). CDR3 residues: CASSPDRAAETQYF. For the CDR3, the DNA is TGTGCCAGCAGCCCGGATCGGGCAGCGGAGACCCAGTACTTC.

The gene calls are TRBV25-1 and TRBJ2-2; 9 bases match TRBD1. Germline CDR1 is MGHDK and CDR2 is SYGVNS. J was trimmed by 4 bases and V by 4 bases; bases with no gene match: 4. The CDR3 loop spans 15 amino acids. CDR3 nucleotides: TGTGCCAGCAGTGTCGGGACAGGGAGCACCGGGGAGCTGTTTTTT. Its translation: CASSVGTGSTGELFF.

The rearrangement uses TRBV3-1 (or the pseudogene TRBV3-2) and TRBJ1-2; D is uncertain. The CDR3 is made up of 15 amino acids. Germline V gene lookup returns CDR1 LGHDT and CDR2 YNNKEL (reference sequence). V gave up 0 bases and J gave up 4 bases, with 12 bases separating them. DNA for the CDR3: TGTGCCAGCAGCCAAGAAGGGCAGTCGCTCTATGGCTACACCTTC. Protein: CASSQEGQSLYGYTF.

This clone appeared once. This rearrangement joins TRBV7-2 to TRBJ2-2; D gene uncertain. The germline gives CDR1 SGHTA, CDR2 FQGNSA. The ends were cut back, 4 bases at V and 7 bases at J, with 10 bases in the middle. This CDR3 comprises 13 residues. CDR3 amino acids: CASSSPLNGELFF. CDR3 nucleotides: TGTGCCAGCAGCTCTCCCTTAAACGGGGAGCTGTTTTTT. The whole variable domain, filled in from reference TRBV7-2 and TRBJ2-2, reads GAGVSQSPSNKVTEKGKDVELRCDPISGHTALYWYRQSLGQGLEFLIYFQGNSAPDKSGLPSDRFSAERTGGSVSTLTIQRTQQEDSAVYLCASSSPLNGELFFGEGSRLTVL.

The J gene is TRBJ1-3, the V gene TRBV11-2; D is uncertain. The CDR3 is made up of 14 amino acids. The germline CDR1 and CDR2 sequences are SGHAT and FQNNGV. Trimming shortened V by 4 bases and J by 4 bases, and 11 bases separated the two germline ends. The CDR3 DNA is TGTGCCAGCAGCTCCCGGACCGCAGGAAACACCATATATTTT. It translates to CASSSRTAGNTIYF.

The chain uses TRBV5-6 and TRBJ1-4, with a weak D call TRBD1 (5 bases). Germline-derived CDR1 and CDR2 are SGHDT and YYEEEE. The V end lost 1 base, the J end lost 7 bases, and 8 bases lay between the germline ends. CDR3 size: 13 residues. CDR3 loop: CASSLQGAEKLFF. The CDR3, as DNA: TGTGCCAGCAGCTTGCAAGGGGCTGAAAAACTGTTTTTT.

The CDR3 nucleotides are TGTGCCAGCAGTTTATTCCAGGCAGATACGCAGTATTTT. Its translation: CASSLFQADTQYF. The V gene is TRBV27, the J gene TRBJ2-3; no clear D gene. Trimming pared 1 base from V and 4 bases from J, leaving 6 bases between. CDR3 length: 13 amino acids. Looked up from germline, CDR1 is MNHEY and CDR2 is SMNVEV (reference sequence).

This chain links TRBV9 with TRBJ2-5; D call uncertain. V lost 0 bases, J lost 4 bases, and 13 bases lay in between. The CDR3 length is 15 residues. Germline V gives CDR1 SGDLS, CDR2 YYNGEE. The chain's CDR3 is CASSVGPNQGETQYF. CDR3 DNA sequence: TGTGCCAGCAGCGTAGGGCCTAACCAAGGAGAGACCCAGTACTTC.

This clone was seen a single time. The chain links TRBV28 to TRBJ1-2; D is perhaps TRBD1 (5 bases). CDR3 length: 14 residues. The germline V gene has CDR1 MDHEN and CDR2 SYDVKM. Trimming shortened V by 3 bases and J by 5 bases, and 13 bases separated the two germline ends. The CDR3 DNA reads TGTGCCAGCAGTTTCGGGGGGATTGGGTATGGCTACACCTTC. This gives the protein CASSFGGIGYGYTF.

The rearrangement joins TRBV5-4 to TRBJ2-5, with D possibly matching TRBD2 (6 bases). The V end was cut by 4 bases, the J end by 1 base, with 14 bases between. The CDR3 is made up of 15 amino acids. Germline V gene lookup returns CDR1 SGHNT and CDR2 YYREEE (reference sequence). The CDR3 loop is CASSTTWGVQETQYF. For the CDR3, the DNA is TGTGCCAGCAGCACGACCTGGGGGGTCCAAGAGACCCAGTACTTC.

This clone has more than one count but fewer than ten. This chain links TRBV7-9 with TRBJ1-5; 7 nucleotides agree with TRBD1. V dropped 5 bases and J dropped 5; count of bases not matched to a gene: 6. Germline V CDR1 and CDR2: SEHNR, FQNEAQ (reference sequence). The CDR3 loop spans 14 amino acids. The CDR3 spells CASSLTGVYQPQHF. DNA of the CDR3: TGTGCCAGCAGCCTAACAGGGGTCTATCAGCCCCAGCATTTT.

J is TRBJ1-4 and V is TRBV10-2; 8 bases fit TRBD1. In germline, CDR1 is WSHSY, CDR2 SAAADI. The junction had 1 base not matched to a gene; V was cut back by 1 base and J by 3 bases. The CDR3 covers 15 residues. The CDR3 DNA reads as TGCGCCAGCAGTGAGTTGGGACAGGCTAATGAAAAACTGTTTTTT. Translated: CASSELGQANEKLFF.

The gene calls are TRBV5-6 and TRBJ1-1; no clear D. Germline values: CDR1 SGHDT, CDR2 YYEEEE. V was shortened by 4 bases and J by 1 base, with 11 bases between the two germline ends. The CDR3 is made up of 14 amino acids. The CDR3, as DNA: TGTGCCAGCAGCAATGGACGGGAGAACACTGAAGCTTTCTTT. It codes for CASSNGRENTEAFF.

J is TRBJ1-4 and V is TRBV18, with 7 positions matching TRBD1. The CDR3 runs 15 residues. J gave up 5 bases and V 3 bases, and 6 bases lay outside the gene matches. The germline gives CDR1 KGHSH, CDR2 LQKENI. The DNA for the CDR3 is TGTGCCAGCTCACCTGCGGACAGGCCAAATGAAAAACTGTTTTTT. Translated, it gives CASSPADRPNEKLFF.

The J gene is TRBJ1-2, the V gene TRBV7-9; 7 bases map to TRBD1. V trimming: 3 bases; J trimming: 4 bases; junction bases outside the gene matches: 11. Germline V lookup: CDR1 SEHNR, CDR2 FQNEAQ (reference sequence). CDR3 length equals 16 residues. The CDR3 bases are TGTGCCAGCAGCTTGGAAACAGGGGCCGACCCCTATGGCTACACCTTC. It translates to CASSLETGADPYGYTF.

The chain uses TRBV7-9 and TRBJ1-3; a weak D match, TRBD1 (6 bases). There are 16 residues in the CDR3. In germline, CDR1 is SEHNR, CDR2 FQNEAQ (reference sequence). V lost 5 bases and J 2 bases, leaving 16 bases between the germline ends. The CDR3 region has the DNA TGTGCCAGCAGCCCACCGGGGGCCCGGACTGGAAACACCATATATTTT. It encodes CASSPPGARTGNTIYF.

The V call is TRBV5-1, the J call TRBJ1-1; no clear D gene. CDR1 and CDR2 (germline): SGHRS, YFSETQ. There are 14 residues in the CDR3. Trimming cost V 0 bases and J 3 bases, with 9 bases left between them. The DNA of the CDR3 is TGCGCCAGCAGCTTGGAAGGTCAGTACACTGAAGCTTTCTTT. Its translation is CASSLEGQYTEAFF.

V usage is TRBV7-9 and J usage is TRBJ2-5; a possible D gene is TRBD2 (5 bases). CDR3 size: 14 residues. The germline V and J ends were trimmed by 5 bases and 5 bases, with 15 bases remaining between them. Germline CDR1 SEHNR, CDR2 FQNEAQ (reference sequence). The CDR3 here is CASSPRTEEETQYF. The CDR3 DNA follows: TGTGCCAGCAGCCCCCGGACTGAAGAGGAGACCCAGTACTTC. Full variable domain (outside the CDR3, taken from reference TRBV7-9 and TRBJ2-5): DTGVSQNPRHKITKRGQNVTFRCDPISEHNRLYWYRQTLGQGPEFLTYFQNEAQLEKSRLLSDRFSAERPKGSFSTLEIQRTEQGDSAMYLCASSPRTEEETQYFGPGTRLLVL.

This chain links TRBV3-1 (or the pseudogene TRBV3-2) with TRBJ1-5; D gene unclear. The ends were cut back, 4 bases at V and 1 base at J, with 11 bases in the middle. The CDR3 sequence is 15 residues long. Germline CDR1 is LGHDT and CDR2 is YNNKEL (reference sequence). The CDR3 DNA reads TGTGCCAGCAGCCCCGACCCGAAAAGCAATCAGCCCCAGCATTTT. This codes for CASSPDPKSNQPQHF.

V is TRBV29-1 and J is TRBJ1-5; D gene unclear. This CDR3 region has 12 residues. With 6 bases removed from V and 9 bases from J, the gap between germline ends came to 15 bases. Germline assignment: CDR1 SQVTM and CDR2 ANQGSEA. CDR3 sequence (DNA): TGCAGCGTCGTGACATTAGAAGGGCCCCAGCATTTT. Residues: CSVVTLEGPQHF.